This T cell receptor beta chain originates from a study of cytomegalovirus exposure and HLA in healthy donors. Points on this clone: The antigen remains unidentified.

Overall study results and limits: Trimming of TCR beta V- and J-genes showed a link, identified in a later analysis, to a missense DCLRE1C variant. Exclusion applied to some V segments, including TRBV6-2 and TRBV6-3, as they were indistinguishable. Other equally common chains were less clonally expanded than HLA-associated TCR beta chains, a later analysis showed.

The study ran its PCR with 60 Vbeta and 13 Jbeta primers. This table comes from immunoSEQ multiplex PCR, and its TCRdb copy is limited to in-frame clones, with some not included. The sample lists roughly 100,000 clones; around 80% were seen once. Germline CDR1 is MNHNY and CDR2 is SVGAGI (reference sequence). The CDR3 is 15 amino acids. The J segment lost 6 bases and the V segment lost 3 bases, leaving 9 bases of the junction unmatched. This clonotype originated in a woman between 55 and 75 years old in good health and CMV-seronegative. This chain connects TRBV6-6 to TRBJ2-3; 7 positions match TRBD2. The sequencing sample was made of PBMCs. This CDR3 reads CASSYIVQGGDTQYF. CDR3 in DNA: TGTGCCAGCAGTTATATCGTTCAGGGAGGGGATACGCAGTATTTT.